This T cell receptor beta chain came from a study of identical twins. Study-wide results and caveats: Conclusions relied on cross-sectional statistical analysis, not following the same donors.

The CDR3 contains 14 residues. The ends were cut back, 7 bases at V and 6 bases at J, with 18 bases in the middle. As to this clonotype: Its antigen is not identified.

TCRdb recomputed calls from the 5' RACE reads with MiXCR, one row per CDR3 protein. The sample yields roughly 750,000 distinct CDR3 sequences, roughly 20% seen once. A further study also used this sample, focusing on T cells expressing NK-cell markers. As that study records: Eight donors were sequenced, of whom seven were HCMV-seropositive, while the remaining one was HCMV-seronegative. In four donors, these clonotypes also led the CD3+CD56-NKG2C+ fraction.

The chain has TRBV12-3 or TRBV12-4 and TRBJ1-2; D is ambiguous. This clonotype was obtained from a woman aged 18 to 35 in good health. Sequencing used PBMCs. The CDR3 region has the DNA TGTGCCAGCATAAGGAGACCTTTCGGCAATGGCTACACCTTC. Translating gives CASIRRPFGNGYTF.